These 28 T cell receptor beta chains were all obtained from the same sample, sequenced in a study of CD8+CD57+ T cells in acquired aplastic anemia. Patients included in sequencing had previously demonstrated CD8+CD57+ cell expansion by flow cytometry. The template used for profiling TCR beta VDJ and CDR3 was genomic DNA. Each CDR3 protein is one row after TCRdb ran MiXCR on the reads. The sample includes about 250,000 distinct CDR3 sequences, around 43% of them seen just once. The specimen sequenced was sorted CD4+, CD8+, or CD8+CD57+ T cells (not recorded which) from PBMCs. The receptors were gathered from a human donor with aplastic anemia.

This clonotype occurred a few times. The V gene is TRBV2, the J gene TRBJ2-2; 9 bases are a match to TRBD2. V trimming: 8 bases; J trimming: 1 base; junction bases outside the gene matches: 5. From germline, CDR1 is SNHLY and CDR2 FYNNEI. The CDR3 has 15 amino acids. CDR3 bases: TGTGCCAGCTCACGACTAGCGGAGAACACCGGGGAGCTGTTTTTT. Protein product: CASSRLAENTGELFF.

V gene TRBV7-2 combines with J gene TRBJ2-2, with 7 bases fitting TRBD1. The V segment lost 8 bases and the J segment 3 bases; nucleotides outside the gene matches: 9. Per germline, CDR1 SGHTA and CDR2 FQGNSA. The CDR3 is 15 amino acids. The CDR3 loop is CASLRGTADTGELFF. Here the CDR3 DNA reads TGTGCCAGCCTCAGGGGGACAGCGGACACCGGGGAGCTGTTTTTT. The full variable domain, with the rest looked up from reference TRBV7-2 and TRBJ2-2, is GAGVSQSPSNKVTEKGKDVELRCDPISGHTALYWYRQSLGQGLEFLIYFQGNSAPDKSGLPSDRFSAERTGGSVSTLTIQRTQQEDSAVYLCASLRGTADTGELFFGEGSRLTVL.

This clonotype was found many times. J is TRBJ1-2 and V is TRBV12-3 or TRBV12-4; D call uncertain. The CDR3 runs to 12 residues. With 3 bases removed from V and 6 bases from J, the gap between germline ends came to 8 bases. The CDR3: CASSFEGHGYTF. CDR3 in DNA: TGTGCCAGCAGTTTTGAAGGGCATGGCTACACCTTC.

V usage is TRBV29-1 and J usage is TRBJ2-3; TRBD2 agrees at 7 bases. The germline CDR1 and CDR2 sequences are SQVTM and ANQGSEA. After removal of 7 bases from V and 0 bases from J, the junction contained 16 bases not matched to a gene. The CDR3 sequence is 17 residues long. The CDR3 region is CSAHLGGGYLSTDTQYF. The CDR3 bases are TGCAGCGCCCATCTGGGCGGGGGTTATTTAAGCACAGATACGCAGTATTTT.

Concerning this clonotype: This may be a read error: a much more frequent sequence differs by one nucleotide. This chain links TRBV7-8 with TRBJ1-1; D may be TRBD1 (6 bases). V lost 8 bases and J lost 8, with 18 bases in between. The CDR3 length is 13 residues. CDR1 is SGHVS, CDR2 FQNEAQ, per germline. The CDR3 nucleotides are TGTGCCAGCGGTCAGGGGAGGCCTCGGGAAGCTTTCTTT. It specifies CASGQGRPREAFF.

This clonotype occurred many times. The V call is TRBV7-9, the J call TRBJ2-7, with D perhaps matching TRBD1 or TRBD2 (5 bases each). The CDR3 runs 17 residues. The ends were cut back, 0 bases at V and 0 bases at J, with 15 bases in the middle. The germline gives CDR1 SEHNR, CDR2 FQNEAQ (reference sequence). In nucleotides, the CDR3 is TGTGCCAGCAGCTTAGCCTCCGGGACGACCTTCTCCTACGAGCAGTACTTC. Amino acid sequence: CASSLASGTTFSYEQYF.

This clonotype was counted many times. The rearrangement uses TRBV12-3 or TRBV12-4 and TRBJ1-6; TRBD1 might be the D (5 bases). Deletions cut 2 bases from V and 6 bases from J, with 11 bases between. The CDR3 consists of 15 residues. The CDR3 protein is CASSLTGTFNSPLHF. The DNA of the CDR3 is TGTGCCAGCAGTTTAACCGGGACGTTTAATTCACCCCTCCACTTT.

This clonotype was picked up many times. The chain is built from TRBV7-3 and TRBJ2-7; D possibly matches TRBD1 or TRBD2 (6 bases each). The CDR3 covers 15 residues. The germline V gene has CDR1 SGHTA and CDR2 FQGTGA. The V end was cut by 2 bases, the J end by 4 bases, with 15 bases between. CDR3 sequence reads: CASSLGGTRSYEQYF. CDR3 coding DNA: TGTGCCAGCAGCTTAGGGGGGACAAGGTCTTACGAGCAGTACTTC.

The CDR3 reads CASSRGGGTGSYEQYF. The DNA for the CDR3 is TGTGCCAGCAGCCGAGGAGGCGGGACAGGCTCCTACGAGCAGTACTTC. The chain joins TRBV7-8 to TRBJ2-7; TRBD1 matches 8 bases. The germline V gene encodes CDR1 SGHVS and CDR2 FQNEAQ. V shed 5 bases, J shed 0 bases, and the junction held 9 bases outside the gene matches. The CDR3 has 16 amino acids.

The DNA for the CDR3 is TGTGCCAGCAGATCTCAGGGAGTCCGTAATGAAAAACTGTTTTTT. It specifies CASRSQGVRNEKLFF. V and J are TRBV7-9 and TRBJ1-4, with a weak D call TRBD1 (5 bases). Between the trimmed V and J ends, which lost 6 bases and 4 bases, there was a span of 15 bases. Germline CDR1 SEHNR, CDR2 FQNEAQ (reference sequence). The CDR3 length is 15 residues.

This clonotype was seen only once. This may be a read error: a much more frequent sequence differs by one nucleotide. The genes are TRBV27 and TRBJ2-7; D gene ambiguous. Looked up from germline, CDR1 is MNHEY and CDR2 is SMNVEV (reference sequence). Trimming removed 6 bases from V and 0 bases from J, with 9 bases in between. CDR3 size: 13 residues. CDR3 amino acids: CASRASSSYEQYF. Written as DNA, the CDR3 is TGTGCCAGCAGGGCCTCGAGCTCCTACGAGCAGTACTTC.

The table lists this clonotype with a count of one. The chain couples TRBV15 to TRBJ1-5, with a possible D match to TRBD1 (6 bases). Germline V gene sequence: CDR1 LNHNV, CDR2 YYDKDF (reference sequence). Trimming took off 2 bases at V and 14 bases at J, with 22 bases between the two ends. The CDR3 contains 15 residues. The CDR3 DNA sequence: TGTGCCACCAGCAGACGGGAGGCAGGGGATAGATACGAGCATTTT. Encoded protein: CATSRREAGDRYEHF.

Concerning this clonotype: This may stem from a read error, because a much larger clone lies one nucleotide away. The chain is built from TRBV10-3 and TRBJ2-7; the D gene is possibly TRBD2 (6 bases). Trimming left V 5 bases short and J 0 bases short, with 17 bases between. The CDR3 is 16 amino acids. Germline V CDR1 and CDR2: ENHRY, SYGVKD. The CDR3 reads CAISYSASAHSYEQYF. For the CDR3, the DNA is TGTGCCATCAGTTACTCGGCTAGCGCTCACTCCTACGAGCAGTACTTC.

V usage is TRBV10-3 and J usage is TRBJ2-7, with D perhaps assigned TRBD1 or TRBD2 (5 bases each). Looked up from germline, CDR1 is ENHRY and CDR2 is SYGVKD. Trimming shortened V by 10 bases and J by 5 bases, and 12 bases separated the two germline ends. The length of the CDR3 is 11 residues. The CDR3 DNA is TGTGCCAGCAGAAGGGGAGACGAGCAGTACTTC. It encodes CASRRGDEQYF.

The V and J genes are TRBV7-9 and TRBJ2-7; 7 nucleotides agree with TRBD1. The CDR3 has 15 amino acids. Trimming at V came to 5 bases and at J to 0 bases, leaving 7 bases not matched to a gene. Germline lookup yields CDR1 SEHNR and CDR2 FQNEAQ (reference sequence). As DNA, the CDR3 is TGTGCCAGCAGCCGGGACAGCTTAAGCTCCTACGAGCAGTACTTC. Its translation: CASSRDSLSSYEQYF.

This clonotype appeared a few times. The gene calls are TRBV30 and TRBJ2-7, with 10 bases that match TRBD2. There are 12 residues in the CDR3. V dropped 1 base and J dropped 7; count of bases not matched to a gene: 1. Germline CDR1 GTSNPN, CDR2 SVGIG (reference sequence). In DNA form, the CDR3 reads TGTGCCTGGAGTGCGACTAGCGGGGAGCAGTACTTC. As protein: CAWSATSGEQYF.

The sample holds many counts of this clonotype. The chain uses TRBV5-6 and TRBJ2-3; D might be TRBD2 (6 bases). Germline loops: CDR1 SGHDT, CDR2 YYEEEE. Deletions cut 3 bases from V and 5 bases from J, with 10 bases between. The CDR3 has 13 residues. DNA of the CDR3: TGTGCCAGCAGCTACGGAGCGGGAGATACGCAGTATTTT. Protein sequence: CASSYGAGDTQYF.

This clonotype occurred once. The rearrangement joins TRBV2 to TRBJ2-3; 11 nucleotides match TRBD2. V was pared by 4 bases and J by 1 base, with 7 bases of the junction left unmatched. Looked up from germline, CDR1 is SNHLY and CDR2 is FYNNEI. The CDR3 sequence is 17 residues long. CDR3: CASSARVTSGGTDTQYF. CDR3 DNA sequence: TGTGCCAGCAGTGCTAGGGTGACTAGCGGGGGCACAGATACGCAGTATTTT. Combining the CDR3 with reference TRBV2 and TRBJ2-3 gives the whole variable domain EPEVTQTPSHQVTQMGQEVILRCVPISNHLYFYWYRQILGQKVEFLVSFYNNEISEKSEIFDDQFSVERPDGSNFTLKIRSTKLEDSAMYFCASSARVTSGGTDTQYFGPGTRLTVL.

To note about this clonotype: One base away lies a much larger clone, so this may be a sequencing read error. The chain couples TRBV5-1 to TRBJ2-2; the match to TRBD2 covers 8 bases. In germline, CDR1 is SGHRS, CDR2 YFSETQ. The CDR3 has 16 residues. The CDR3 region has the DNA TGTGCCAGCAGCTCCCGTCCACTAGCGGACACCGGGGTGCTGTTTTTT. It is translated as CASSSRPLADTGVLFF.

CDR3 in DNA: TGTGCCTGCCGGGACGCGCCTCACAATGAGCAGTTCTTC. It translates to CACRDAPHNEQFF. The gene calls are TRBV15 and TRBJ2-1; D could derive from TRBD1 or TRBD2 (5 bases each). Germline lookup yields CDR1 LNHNV and CDR2 YYDKDF (reference sequence). The germline V and J ends were trimmed by 11 bases and 5 bases, with 16 bases remaining between them. The CDR3 consists of 13 residues. The entire variable domain, with the rest obtained from reference TRBV15 and TRBJ2-1, is as follows: DAMVIQNPRYQVTQFGKPVTLSCSQTLNHNVMYWYQQKSSQAPKLLFHYYDKDFNNEADTPDNFQSRRPNTSFCFLDIRSPGLGDTAMYLCACRDAPHNEQFFGPGTRLTVL.

This clonotype was found many times. The rearrangement uses TRBV14 and TRBJ2-5; perhaps TRBD2 as D (5 bases). The V gene lost 1 base and the J gene lost 4 bases, with 13 bases spanning the gap. The CDR3 sequence is 15 residues long. Germline CDR1 SGHDN, CDR2 FVKESK. This chain's CDR3 is CASSQVDGVGETQYF. DNA of the CDR3: TGTGCCAGCAGCCAAGTCGACGGGGTCGGAGAGACCCAGTACTTC. Full variable domain (rest looked up from reference TRBV14 and TRBJ2-5): EAGVTQFPSHSVIEKGQTVTLRCDPISGHDNLYWYRRVMGKEIKFLLHFVKESKQDESGMPNNRFLAERTGGTYSTLKVQPAELEDSGVYFCASSQVDGVGETQYFGPGTRLLVL.

The genes are TRBV20-1 and TRBJ1-2, with 9 bases aligning to TRBD1. Per the germline V gene, CDR1 is DFQATT and CDR2 is SNEGSKA (reference sequence). The V gene end was trimmed by 6 bases and the J gene end by 6 bases; junction bases not matched to a gene: 8. The CDR3 sequence is 13 residues long. CDR3 DNA sequence: TGCAGTGCCACAGGGGGCCGGATCAATGGCTACACCTTC. Its protein is CSATGGRINGYTF.

This clonotype was recorded many times. The gene calls are TRBV12-3 or TRBV12-4 and TRBJ2-1; perhaps TRBD2 as D (5 bases). V shed 0 bases and J shed 4 bases, with 10 bases lying between them. The CDR3 covers 15 residues. The CDR3 here is CASSLAGVGYNEQFF. The CDR3 DNA reads TGTGCCAGCAGTTTAGCGGGAGTAGGTTACAATGAGCAGTTCTTC.

This clonotype was detected only a few times. This sequence joins TRBV7-9 and TRBJ2-2; the D call may be TRBD1 or TRBD2 (6 bases each). The V gene lost 4 bases and the J gene lost 1 base, with 19 bases spanning the gap. CDR3 length: 18 residues. Per the germline V gene, CDR1 is SEHNR and CDR2 is FQNEAQ (reference sequence). The CDR3 reads CASSSTGGASLNTGELFF. The CDR3 bases are TGTGCCAGCAGCTCGACAGGAGGGGCGTCCTTGAACACCGGGGAGCTGTTTTTT.

The sample holds many counts of this clonotype. The chain couples TRBV25-1 to TRBJ2-1; D gene ambiguous. Germline CDR1 and CDR2: MGHDK and SYGVNS. V shed 0 bases and J shed 3 bases, with 9 bases lying between them. The CDR3 runs 15 residues. The chain's CDR3 is CASSEYIVNYNEQFF. The CDR3 DNA is TGTGCCAGCAGTGAATATATAGTCAACTACAATGAGCAGTTCTTC.

With regard to this clonotype: It may be a read error: a sequence one base away is much more abundant. No conserved phenylalanine or tryptophan is present at the end of the CDR3, so a read error is the likely explanation. V is TRBV20-1 and J is TRBJ2-7, with 10 bases identical to TRBD2. The CDR3 has 18 residues. Germline trimming cut 0 bases from V and 0 bases from J; bases unmatched to any gene: 11. Germline-derived CDR1 and CDR2 are DFQATT and SNEGSKA (reference sequence). As DNA, the CDR3 is TGCAGTGCTAGAGATCTGGGCCTAGCGGGGGCCTACTCCTACGAGCAGTACCTC. Translated, it gives CSARDLGLAGAYSYEQYL.

This clonotype has ten or more counts. The chain links TRBV9 to TRBJ2-1; 12 bases map to TRBD2. With 5 bases clipped from V and 4 bases from J, the junction kept 4 bases outside the gene matches. The CDR3 sequence is 15 residues long. Germline values: CDR1 SGDLS, CDR2 YYNGEE. The CDR3 is CASRSTSGGYNEQFF. The CDR3, as DNA: TGTGCCAGCAGGAGTACTAGCGGGGGGTACAATGAGCAGTTCTTC.

Many counts were recorded for this clonotype. The chain has TRBV5-1 and TRBJ2-7; 7 bases map to TRBD2. The CDR3 is 14 residues long. J was trimmed by 4 bases and V by 4 bases; bases with no gene match: 8. Germline V gene lookup returns CDR1 SGHRS and CDR2 YFSETQ. This CDR3 reads CASSPRDYSYEQYF. The CDR3 DNA sequence: TGCGCCAGCAGCCCCCGGGACTATAGTTACGAGCAGTACTTC. The variable domain in full, with the rest retrieved from reference TRBV5-1 and TRBJ2-7, is KAGVTQTPRYLIKTRGQQVTLSCSPISGHRSVSWYQQTPGQGLQFLFEYFSETQRNKGNFPGRFSGRQFSNSRSEMNVSTLELGDSALYLCASSPRDYSYEQYFGPGTRLTVT.